This is a list of T cell receptor beta chains from one sample in a study of blood T cell repertoires in COVID-19. Method: immunoSEQ multiplex PCR; TCRdb's copy keeps in-frame clones and lacks some. Of 350,000 or so clones listed, approximately 92% are singletons. Sequenced material: PBMCs or T cells enriched from blood (not recorded which). The receptors derive from a woman aged 30 to 39 who had recovered from COVID-19. Each CDR3 is given with its conserved first and last residue. D genes are given only for firm matches. Not all rows give a size; the values are once, few, many and, for expanded clones, a class.

CDR3 | DNA | D | J | V | size
CASSQSPGGRATGELFF | TGCGCCAGCAGCCAAAGCCCGGGCGGGAGAGCCACCGGGGAGCTGTTTTTT | TRBD2 | TRBJ2-2 | TRBV4-3 | .
CASSLVTGAGANVLTF | TGCGCCAGCAGCTTGGTGACAGGAGCTGGGGCCAACGTCCTGACTTTC | . | TRBJ2-6 | TRBV5-1 | .
CATDGRNGDTQYF | TGTGCCACGGATGGCAGGAACGGAGATACGCAGTATTTT | . | TRBJ2-3 | TRBV6-5 | .
CASSGQRNPGNTIYF | TGTGCCAGCAGCGGACAGCGCAATCCTGGAAACACCATATATTTT | . | TRBJ1-3 | TRBV6-6 | .
CATSLTGSFDEQFF | TGTGCCACCAGTTTAACGGGGTCATTCGATGAGCAGTTCTTC | . | TRBJ2-1 | TRBV24-1 | .
CASSAYIQYF | TGTGCCAGCAGTGCGTACATTCAGTACTTC | . | TRBJ2-4 | TRBV2 | once
CASSQDLSVYGYTF | TGCGCCAGCAGCCAAGATCTATCGGTCTATGGCTACACCTTC | . | TRBJ1-2 | TRBV4-3 | .
CASRTGQVSNQPQHF | TGTGCCAGCAGGACGGGACAGGTTAGCAATCAGCCCCAGCATTTT | TRBD1 | TRBJ1-5 | TRBV28 | .
CASSVVGQGGSPLHF | TGTGCCAGTAGTGTTGTGGGACAGGGGGGATCACCCCTCCACTTT | TRBD1 | TRBJ1-6 | TRBV19 | .
CAISDDRDYGYTF | TGTGCCATCAGTGACGACAGGGACTATGGCTACACCTTC | TRBD1 | TRBJ1-2 | TRBV10-3 | .
CAWSALGRNTEAFF | TGTGCCTGGAGTGCCTTAGGGAGGAACACTGAAGCTTTCTTT | . | TRBJ1-1 | TRBV30 | .
CSVADTEAFF | TGCAGCGTGGCGGACACTGAAGCTTTCTTT | . | TRBJ1-1 | TRBV29-1 | .
CASSVRIDGERQYF | TGTGCCAGCAGCGTACGTATCGACGGGGAACGCCAGTACTTC | . | TRBJ2-7 | TRBV9 | once
CASSIGQGDGYTF | TGTGCCAGCAGTATCGGACAGGGGGATGGCTACACCTTC | TRBD1 | TRBJ1-2 | TRBV6-2/TRBV6-3 | .
CASSSTGEGNTIYF | TGTGCCAGCAGCTCGACAGGGGAGGGAAACACCATATATTTT | TRBD1 | TRBJ1-3 | TRBV11-2 | .
CAVRDIYRGPLHF | TGTGCCGTCCGGGACATCTATCGTGGGCCCCTCCACTTT | . | TRBJ1-6 | TRBV19 | .
CASTPLAPGGADTQYF | TGTGCCAGCACACCACTCGCGCCTGGAGGGGCAGATACGCAGTATTTT | . | TRBJ2-3 | TRBV18 | .
CASSQGTGTGELFF | TGTGCCAGCAGCCAAGGGACGGGAACCGGGGAGCTGTTTTTT | . | TRBJ2-2 | TRBV3-1/TRBV3-2 | .
CASRILSGGADEQFF | TGTGCCAGCAGGATTCTTAGCGGGGGGGCTGATGAGCAGTTCTTC | TRBD2 | TRBJ2-1 | TRBV11-3 | .
CASSLDRGGYTF | TGTGCCAGCAGTTTAGACAGGGGTGGCTACACCTTC | TRBD1 | TRBJ1-2 | TRBV6-5 | .
CASTPPGGVHEQYF | TGTGCCAGCACCCCCCCGGGGGGGGTCCACGAGCAGTACTTC | TRBD2 | TRBJ2-7 | TRBV5-8 | .
CASSYTGDRGTEAFF | TGTGCCAGCAGCTATACAGGGGACCGTGGCACTGAAGCTTTCTTT | TRBD1 | TRBJ1-1 | TRBV7-2 | .
CASSKGLAETSEQFF | TGTGCCAGCAGCAAGGGACTAGCGGAGACGAGTGAGCAGTTCTTC | TRBD2 | TRBJ2-1 | TRBV7-9 | .
CASSLSRATNEKLFF | TGTGCCAGCAGCTTAAGCCGGGCAACTAATGAAAAACTGTTTTTT | . | TRBJ1-4 | TRBV7-2 | .
CASSPPGSRSNEQFF | TGCGCCAGCAGCCCTCCCGGCAGCCGGAGCAATGAGCAGTTCTTC | . | TRBJ2-1 | TRBV4-3 | .
CSVAGGEWAEQYF | TGCAGCGTGGCTGGGGGGGAGTGGGCCGAGCAGTACTTC | TRBD2 | TRBJ2-7 | TRBV29-1 | .
CASSPSGYSYEQYF | TGTGCCAGCTCACCCTCGGGGTACTCCTACGAGCAGTACTTC | . | TRBJ2-7 | TRBV18 | once
CASSPSAGELFF | TGTGCCAGCAGCCCCTCCGCCGGGGAGCTGTTTTTT | . | TRBJ2-2 | TRBV13 | .
CASSWGLSYNSPLHF | TGTGCCAGCAGTTGGGGCTTATCCTATAATTCACCCCTCCACTTT | . | TRBJ1-6 | TRBV6-6 | .
CASSYWSGGTDTQYF | TGTGCCAGCAGTTATTGGAGCGGGGGCACAGATACGCAGTATTTT | TRBD2 | TRBJ2-3 | TRBV6-5 | .
CASSDATDSYNSPLHF | TGTGCCAGCAGCGACGCGACAGACTCCTATAATTCACCCCTCCACTTT | . | TRBJ1-6 | TRBV5-5 | .
CASSDGGQDTQYF | TGTGCCAGCAGTGATGGGGGCCAAGATACGCAGTATTTT | . | TRBJ2-3 | TRBV25-1 | once
CASRRTGSNQPQHF | TGTGCCAGCAGGAGGACAGGTAGCAATCAGCCCCAGCATTTT | TRBD1 | TRBJ1-5 | TRBV6-5 | once
CASSVQTYNSPLHF | TGTGCCAGCTCAGTCCAGACCTATAATTCACCCCTCCACTTT | . | TRBJ1-6 | TRBV18 | .
CASRRTGLQPQHF | TGTGCCAGCAGGAGGACAGGGCTTCAGCCCCAGCATTTT | TRBD1 | TRBJ1-5 | TRBV28 | .
CASSPGTGFPEQYF | TGTGCCAGCAGCCCCGGGACAGGGTTTCCCGAGCAGTACTTC | TRBD1 | TRBJ2-7 | TRBV7-3 | once
CASSLGRYQETQYF | TGTGCCAGCAGTTTAGGCAGGTACCAAGAGACCCAGTACTTC | . | TRBJ2-5 | TRBV28 | once
CASRRGADTQYF | TGTGCCAGCAGGCGGGGGGCAGATACGCAGTATTTT | TRBD2 | TRBJ2-3 | TRBV7-9 | .
CASSLKAGGSYEQYF | TGTGCCAGCAGCTTAAAAGCGGGGGGATCCTACGAGCAGTACTTC | TRBD2 | TRBJ2-7 | TRBV7-8 | .
CASSLGLRNEQYF | TGTGCCAGCAGTTTGGGACTCCGGAACGAGCAGTACTTC | . | TRBJ2-7 | TRBV27 | .
CASSLVRVALKSYNEQFF | TGTGCCAGCAGCTTAGTCCGGGTTGCCCTAAAGTCCTACAATGAGCAGTTCTTC | . | TRBJ2-1 | TRBV7-8 | .
CASSIGTGGNQPQHF | TGTGCCAGTAGTATAGGGACAGGGGGCAATCAGCCCCAGCATTTT | TRBD1 | TRBJ1-5 | TRBV19 | .
CASSVDPENSPLHF | TGCGCCAGCAGCGTGGACCCCGAGAATTCACCCCTCCACTTT | . | TRBJ1-6 | TRBV5-1 | .
CASSLGTEGYEQYF | TGTGCCAGCAGCCTAGGGACAGAAGGGTACGAGCAGTACTTC | TRBD1 | TRBJ2-7 | TRBV7-3 | .
CASSQSEAYEQYF | TGTGCCAGCAGCCAGTCGGAGGCCTACGAGCAGTACTTC | . | TRBJ2-7 | TRBV4-2 | once
CASIDWRASDTQYF | TGTGCCAGCATCGACTGGCGGGCGTCAGATACGCAGTATTTT | . | TRBJ2-3 | TRBV6-5 | .
CASSFLGGQLYEQYF | TGTGCCAGCAGCTTTTTAGGGGGACAGCTATACGAGCAGTACTTC | TRBD1 | TRBJ2-7 | TRBV11-3 | .
CASGNRGVYEQYF | TGTGCCAGCGGGAACAGGGGGGTCTACGAGCAGTACTTC | TRBD1 | TRBJ2-7 | TRBV28 | .
CASSERTTPYEQYF | TGTGCCAGCAGTGAAAGGACAACCCCCTACGAGCAGTACTTC | . | TRBJ2-7 | TRBV2 | .
CASTPGVEYNEQFF | TGTGCCAGCACCCCCGGAGTTGAATACAATGAGCAGTTCTTC | . | TRBJ2-1 | TRBV7-9 | .
CASSFDRQGGNYGYTF | TGTGCCAGCAGCTTCGACAGGCAAGGGGGAAACTATGGCTACACCTTC | . | TRBJ1-2 | TRBV7-2 | .
CASKGTTRGEQYF | TGCGCCAGCAAGGGGACAACCCGGGGCGAGCAGTACTTC | . | TRBJ2-7 | TRBV5-1 | .
CASSYWAGSTYEQYF | TGTGCCAGCAGTTACTGGGCAGGCAGCACTTACGAGCAGTACTTC | . | TRBJ2-7 | TRBV6-5 | few
CASSNGRGPESYTF | TGTGCCAGCAGCAACGGTAGGGGGCCGGAGAGCTACACCTTC | . | TRBJ1-2 | TRBV21-1 | .
CAISESERGGRETQYF | TGTGCCATCAGTGAGTCAGAGCGGGGGGGCCGAGAGACCCAGTACTTC | TRBD2 | TRBJ2-5 | TRBV10-3 | .
CATSRDIRGGNTIYF | TGTGCCACCAGCAGAGACATTCGGGGGGGAAACACCATATATTTT | . | TRBJ1-3 | TRBV15 | .
CASSQGNTDTQYF | TGTGCCAGCAGCCAGGGGAACACAGATACGCAGTATTTT | . | TRBJ2-3 | TRBV11-3 | .
CATSRSYTVTEAFF | TGTGCCACCAGCAGAAGCTATACGGTCACTGAAGCTTTCTTT | . | TRBJ1-1 | TRBV15 | .
CASSQSSGGYGYTF | TGTGCCAGCAGCCAAAGTTCAGGGGGTTATGGCTACACCTTC | TRBD1 | TRBJ1-2 | TRBV6-5 | .
CASGFWLAGGVEQFF | TGTGCTAGTGGTTTTTGGCTAGCGGGGGGGGTTGAGCAGTTCTTC | TRBD2 | TRBJ2-1 | TRBV12-5 | .